The sequence of this TCR beta chain was determined in a study of OX40 agonist ivuxolimab in advanced cancers. General notes on the study: Ivuxolimab was a fully human IgG2 agonistic monoclonal antibody targeting the costimulatory receptor OX40 (CD134). The point of sequencing TCRbeta in the periphery was to test whether ivuxolimab changed TCR sequence diversity and drove clonal T-cell expansion. Patients were allowed to have had prior anti-PD-1, anti-PD-L1 or anti-CTLA-4 therapy, and roughly two fifths of the dose-escalation patients had been treated with checkpoint inhibitors. Of the approximately 54 dose-escalation patients, hepatocellular carcinoma was present in about 20, melanoma in some 15, renal cell carcinoma in 9 and head and neck cancer in 9. Intravenous ivuxolimab was administered to patients every 2 weeks at six dose levels: 0.01, 0.1, 0.3, 1.5, 3 and 10 mg/kg. The dose-escalation cohort was roughly 87% male with a mean age of about 60 years, ranging from roughly 20 to 80. The paper reports the monotherapy dose-escalation portion (N = 52 patients) of the phase I ivuxolimab trial. Partial responses occurred in three dose-escalation patients, of whom one had hepatocellular carcinoma and two had cutaneous melanoma.

The study at large found these results: After ivuxolimab, more expanded clones were found on average in CD8+ T cells than in CD4+ T cells. In partial responders in the 0.1-3.0 mg/kg groups, normalized peripheral clonal expansion was found to be among the lowest, especially among CD8+ T cells. Low levels of normalized T-cell clonal expansion were also seen in some patients who did not respond. At doses of 0.1 to 3.0 mg/kg, clonal expansion of both CD4+ and CD8+ blood T cells was observed from baseline to week 6. The antigen specificity of the peripheral T cells that underwent clonal expansion was not determined.

Germline trimming amounts to 5 bases on V and 6 bases on J, with 3 as the count of junction bases outside the gene matches. Including cysteine and phenylalanine, the CDR3 has 13 amino acids. The kept DNA is CDR3 alone, 39 bases in frame from the first base. Reading the germline V gene gives CDR1 MNHNS and CDR2 SASEGT. This clone was picked up a small number of times. The specificity of this receptor is unknown. It has no much larger one-base neighbor in the sample; base qualities were not kept. For sequencing of the TCRbeta CDR3 region, genomic DNA was extracted from the sorted cells. TCRbeta CDR3 regions were sequenced using the immunoSEQ Assay. TCRdb took this table from immuneACCESS and kept in-frame rearrangements with V and J called. Such tables lack part of the clones; where checked against another copy, unresolved V genes explain under half of the gap, and the rest is unexplained. The sample includes 30,000 to 45,000 clones, with 82% observed a single time. The ten largest clones add up to about 2% of the sample.

Patients with autoimmune disease history or receiving systemic immunosuppression were excluded from the trial. In every dose cohort, peripheral blood was drawn for TCR sequencing at baseline, cycle 4 day 1, and cycle 7 day 1. Samples were obtained from an open-label, multicenter, first-in-human phase I dose-escalation trial of ivuxolimab. Adults with locally advanced or metastatic melanoma, renal cell carcinoma, hepatocellular carcinoma or head and neck squamous cell carcinoma were enrolled in the trial. Before TCR sequencing, CD4+ T cells and CD8+ T cells from peripheral blood were sorted into separate populations.

This sequence originates from an adult with an advanced solid tumor such as melanoma, head and neck, liver or kidney cancer. Material: CD4+ or CD8+ T cells sorted from blood, obtained in a trial of the OX40 agonist ivuxolimab. The chain couples TRBV6-1 to TRBJ2-2, with 7 central nucleotides matching TRBD2. In nucleotide form, the sequence is TGTGCCAGCAGTTTGACTAGCCCCGGGGAGCTGTTTTTT. Translated, this gives CASSLTSPGELFF.